The entry that follows covers one T cell receptor (beta chain) sequence. This sample is drawn from a study of blood T cell repertoires in COVID-19. In germline, CDR1 is MDHEN, CDR2 SYDVKM. The length of the CDR3 is 12 residues. Trimming removed 1 base at V and 9 bases at J, with 7 bases between. Clones were read by immunoSEQ multiplex PCR, and TCRdb kept only the in-frame ones, dropping some. In the table there are a few hundred thousand clones, roughly 90% of which are singletons. The TCR was taken from a woman younger than 45 who had recovered from COVID-19. The chain recombines TRBV28 with TRBJ2-1, with D possibly TRBD1 on 6 matching bases. The sequenced material came from PBMCs or T cells enriched from blood (not recorded which). Here the CDR3 DNA reads TGTGCCAGCAGTTTATTACAGGGTGAGCAGTTCTTC. Encoded protein: CASSLLQGEQFF. Combining the CDR3 with reference TRBV28 and TRBJ2-1 gives the whole variable domain DVKVTQSSRYLVKRTGEKVFLECVQDMDHENMFWYRQDPGLGLRLIYFSYDVKMKEKGDIPEGYSVSREKKERFSLILESASTNQTSMYLCASSLLQGEQFFGPGTRLTVL.